This TCR beta chain was captured by sequencing in a study of shared clonotypes between healthy human individuals. Germline assignment: CDR1 ENHRY and CDR2 SYGVKD. CDR3 length equals 17 residues. V lost 3 bases to trimming and J lost 0 bases, with 15 bases between them. The count of this clone is one. Antigen unknown. Repertoires were generated with immunoSEQ multiplex PCR, while TCRdb's copy carries only in-frame clones and drops some. The profile shows 550,000 to 800,000 clones, roughly 91% of them singletons. Study-level findings and limits: In four donors, roughly 5.2% of naive CD4 clonotypes appeared in common. Unshared clonotypes carried lower generation probabilities than those common to all four donors. The sole specimen, blood, was sampled, and tissue repertoires likely differ.

This TCR was sampled from a man younger than 35 in good health. Some clones in this sample may be carry-over from other donors' samples. The rearrangement joins TRBV10-3 to TRBJ2-4; D is undetermined. Sequencing used memory CD8+ T cells from PBMCs. Subset denoted: CD45RO+ cells pooled with CCR7-negative TemRA cells. The chain's CDR3 is CAISEFAPSLAKNIQYF. Here the CDR3 DNA reads TGTGCCATCAGTGAATTTGCCCCATCCTTAGCCAAAAACATTCAGTACTTC.